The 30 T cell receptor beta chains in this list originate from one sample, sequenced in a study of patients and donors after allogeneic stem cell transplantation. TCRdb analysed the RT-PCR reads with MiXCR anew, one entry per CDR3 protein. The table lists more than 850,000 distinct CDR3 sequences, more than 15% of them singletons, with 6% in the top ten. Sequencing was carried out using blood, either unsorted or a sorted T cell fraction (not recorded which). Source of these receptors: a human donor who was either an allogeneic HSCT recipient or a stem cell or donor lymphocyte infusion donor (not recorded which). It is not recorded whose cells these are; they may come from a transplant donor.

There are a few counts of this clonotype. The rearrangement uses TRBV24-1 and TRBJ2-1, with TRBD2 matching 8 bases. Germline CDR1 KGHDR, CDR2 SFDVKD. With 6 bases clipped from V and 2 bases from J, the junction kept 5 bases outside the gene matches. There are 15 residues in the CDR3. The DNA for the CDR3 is TGTGCCACCAGTCCTCGTAGCGGGACCTACAATGAGCAGTTCTTC. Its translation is CATSPRSGTYNEQFF.

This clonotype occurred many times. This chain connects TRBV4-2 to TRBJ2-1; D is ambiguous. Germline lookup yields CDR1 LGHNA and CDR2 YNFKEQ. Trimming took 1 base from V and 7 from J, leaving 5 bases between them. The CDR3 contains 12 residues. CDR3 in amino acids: CASSQGQNEQFF. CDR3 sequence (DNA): TGTGCCAGCAGCCAAGGTCAAAATGAGCAGTTCTTC.

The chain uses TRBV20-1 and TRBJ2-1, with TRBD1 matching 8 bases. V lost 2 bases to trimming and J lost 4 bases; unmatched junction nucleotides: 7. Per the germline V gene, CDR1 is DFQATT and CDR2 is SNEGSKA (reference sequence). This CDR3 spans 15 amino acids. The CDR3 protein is CSARPGTGIYNEQFF. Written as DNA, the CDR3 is TGCAGTGCTAGACCCGGGACAGGTATTTACAATGAGCAGTTCTTC.

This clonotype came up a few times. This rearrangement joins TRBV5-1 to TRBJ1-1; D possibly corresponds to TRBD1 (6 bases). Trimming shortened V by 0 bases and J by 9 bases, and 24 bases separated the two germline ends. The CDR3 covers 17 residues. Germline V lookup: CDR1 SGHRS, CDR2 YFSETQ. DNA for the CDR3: TGCGCCAGCAGCTTGGCCCAGGGCAGGGGACCGTTAACGAAAGCTTTCTTT. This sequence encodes CASSLAQGRGPLTKAFF.

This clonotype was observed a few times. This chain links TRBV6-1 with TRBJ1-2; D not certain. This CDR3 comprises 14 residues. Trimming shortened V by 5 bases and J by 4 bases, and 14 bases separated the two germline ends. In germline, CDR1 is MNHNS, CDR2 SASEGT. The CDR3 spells CASSRGKHSYGYTF. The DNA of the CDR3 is TGTGCCAGCAGTCGTGGGAAACACTCCTATGGCTACACCTTC.

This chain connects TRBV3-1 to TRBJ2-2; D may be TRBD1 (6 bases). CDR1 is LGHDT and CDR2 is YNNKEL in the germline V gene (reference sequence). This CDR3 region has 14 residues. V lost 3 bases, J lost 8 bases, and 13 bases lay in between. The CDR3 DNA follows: TGTGCCAGCAGCCAGGACAGTTCTCTGGGGGAGCTGTTTTTT. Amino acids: CASSQDSSLGELFF. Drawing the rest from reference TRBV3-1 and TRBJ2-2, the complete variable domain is DTAVSQTPKYLVTQMGNDKSIKCEQNLGHDTMYWYKQDSKKFLKIMFSYNNKELIINETVPNRFSPKSPDKAHLNLHINSLELGDSAVYFCASSQDSSLGELFFGEGSRLTVL.

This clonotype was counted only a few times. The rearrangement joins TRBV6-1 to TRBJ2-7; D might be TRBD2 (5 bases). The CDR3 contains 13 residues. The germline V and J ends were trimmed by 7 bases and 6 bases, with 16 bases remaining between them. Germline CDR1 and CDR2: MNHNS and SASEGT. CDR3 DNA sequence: TGTGCCAGCACCACCGGGGTGGTTGGCGAGCAGTACTTC. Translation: CASTTGVVGEQYF.

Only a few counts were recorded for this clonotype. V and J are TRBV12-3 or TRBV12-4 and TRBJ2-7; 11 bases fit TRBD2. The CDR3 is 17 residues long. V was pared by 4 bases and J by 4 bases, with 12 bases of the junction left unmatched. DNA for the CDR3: TGTGCCAGCAGTTCTTGGGTGGGCGGGACTAGCGGATACGAGCAGTACTTC. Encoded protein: CASSSWVGGTSGYEQYF.

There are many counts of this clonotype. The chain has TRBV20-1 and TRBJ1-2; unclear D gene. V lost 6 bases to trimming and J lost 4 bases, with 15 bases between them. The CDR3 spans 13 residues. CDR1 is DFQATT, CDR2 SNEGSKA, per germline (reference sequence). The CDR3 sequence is CSAFLPWLYGYTF. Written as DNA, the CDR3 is TGCAGTGCCTTTCTCCCCTGGCTCTATGGCTACACCTTC.

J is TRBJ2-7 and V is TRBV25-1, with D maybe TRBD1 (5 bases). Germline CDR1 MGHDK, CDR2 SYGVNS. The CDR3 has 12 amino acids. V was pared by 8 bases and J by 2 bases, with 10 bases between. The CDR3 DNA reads TGTGCCAGCGGGGCAGAACCCTACGAGCAGTACTTC. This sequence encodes CASGAEPYEQYF.

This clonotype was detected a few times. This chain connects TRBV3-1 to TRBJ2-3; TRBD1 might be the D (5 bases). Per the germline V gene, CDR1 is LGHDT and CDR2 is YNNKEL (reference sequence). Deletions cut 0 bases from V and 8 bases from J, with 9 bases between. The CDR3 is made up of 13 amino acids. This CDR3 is CASSQEVQGTQYF. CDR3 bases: TGTGCCAGCAGCCAAGAGGTCCAGGGTACGCAGTATTTT.

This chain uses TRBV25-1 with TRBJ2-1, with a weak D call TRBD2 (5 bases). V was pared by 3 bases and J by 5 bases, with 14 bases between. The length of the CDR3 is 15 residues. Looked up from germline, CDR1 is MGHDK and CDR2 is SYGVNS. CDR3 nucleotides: TGTGCCAGCAGTGACACGGCTAGCCCTAACAATGAGCAGTTCTTC. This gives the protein CASSDTASPNNEQFF.

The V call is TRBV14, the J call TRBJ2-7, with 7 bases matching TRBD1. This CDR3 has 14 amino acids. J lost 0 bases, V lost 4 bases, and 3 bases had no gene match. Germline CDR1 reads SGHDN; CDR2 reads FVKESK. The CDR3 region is CASSPYRGSYEQYF. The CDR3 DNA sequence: TGTGCCAGCAGCCCCTACAGGGGCTCCTACGAGCAGTACTTC.

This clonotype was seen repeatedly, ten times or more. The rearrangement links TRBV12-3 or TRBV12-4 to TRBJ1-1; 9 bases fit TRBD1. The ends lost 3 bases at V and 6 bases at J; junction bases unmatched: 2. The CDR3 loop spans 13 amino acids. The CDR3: CASSLDRGAEAFF. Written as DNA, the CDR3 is TGTGCCAGCAGTTTGGACAGGGGCGCTGAAGCTTTCTTT.

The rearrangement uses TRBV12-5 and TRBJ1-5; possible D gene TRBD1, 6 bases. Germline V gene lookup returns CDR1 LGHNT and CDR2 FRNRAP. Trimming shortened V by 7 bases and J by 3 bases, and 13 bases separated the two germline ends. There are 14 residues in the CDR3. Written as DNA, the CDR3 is TGTGCTAGTGATCAAGACAGGAACAATCAGCCCCAGCATTTT. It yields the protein CASDQDRNNQPQHF.

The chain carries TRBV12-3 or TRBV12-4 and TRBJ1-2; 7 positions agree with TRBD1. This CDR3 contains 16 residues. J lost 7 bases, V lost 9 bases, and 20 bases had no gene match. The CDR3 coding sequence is TGTGCCAGAACTGAGGGAGGGGGCGCGGCGGAGGGTGGCTACACCTTC. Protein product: CARTEGGGAAEGGYTF.

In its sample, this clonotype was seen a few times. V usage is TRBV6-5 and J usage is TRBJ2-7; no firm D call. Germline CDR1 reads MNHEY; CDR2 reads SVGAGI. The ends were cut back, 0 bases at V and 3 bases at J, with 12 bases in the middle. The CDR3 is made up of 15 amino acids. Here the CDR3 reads CASSYSVQRNYEQYF. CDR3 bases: TGTGCCAGCAGTTACTCGGTACAGAGGAACTACGAGCAGTACTTC.

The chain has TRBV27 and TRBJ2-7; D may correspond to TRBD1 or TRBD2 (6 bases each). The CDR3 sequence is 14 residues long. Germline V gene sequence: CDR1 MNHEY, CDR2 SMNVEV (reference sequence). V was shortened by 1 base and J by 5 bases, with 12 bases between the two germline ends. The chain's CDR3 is CASSLWGAPHEQYF. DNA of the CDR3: TGTGCCAGCAGTTTATGGGGGGCCCCCCACGAGCAGTACTTC.

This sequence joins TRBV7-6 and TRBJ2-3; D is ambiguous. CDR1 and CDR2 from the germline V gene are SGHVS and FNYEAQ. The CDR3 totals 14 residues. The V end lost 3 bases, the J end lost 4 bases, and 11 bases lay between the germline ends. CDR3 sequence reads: CASSLGPGPDTQYF. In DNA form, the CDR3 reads TGTGCCAGCAGCTTGGGTCCGGGTCCAGATACGCAGTATTTT.

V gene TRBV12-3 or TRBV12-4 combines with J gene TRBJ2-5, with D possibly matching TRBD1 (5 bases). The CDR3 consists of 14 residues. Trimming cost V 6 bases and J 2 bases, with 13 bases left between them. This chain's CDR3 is CASSLWGLQETQYF. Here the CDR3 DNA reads TGTGCCAGCAGCCTATGGGGCCTTCAAGAGACCCAGTACTTC.

CDR3 loop: CASSYYVPGELFF. CDR3 sequence (DNA): TGTGCCAGCAGTTACTACGTCCCCGGGGAGCTGTTTTTT. The rearrangement joins TRBV6-2 or TRBV6-3 to TRBJ2-2; no definite D call. V lost 1 base and J 6 bases, leaving 6 bases between the germline ends. Germline values: CDR1 MNHEY, CDR2 SVGEGT. The CDR3 totals 13 residues.

Here the CDR3 reads CASSQQIVGNTEAFF. The CDR3 DNA is TGTGCCAGCAGCCAACAGATCGTTGGGAACACTGAAGCTTTCTTT. The gene calls are TRBV3-1 and TRBJ1-1; D not certain. Germline values: CDR1 LGHDT, CDR2 YNNKEL (reference sequence). V was pared by 2 bases and J by 1 base, with 11 bases between. The CDR3 totals 15 residues. Filled out from reference TRBV3-1 and TRBJ1-1, the complete variable domain reads DTAVSQTPKYLVTQMGNDKSIKCEQNLGHDTMYWYKQDSKKFLKIMFSYNNKELIINETVPNRFSPKSPDKAHLNLHINSLELGDSAVYFCASSQQIVGNTEAFFGQGTRLTVV.

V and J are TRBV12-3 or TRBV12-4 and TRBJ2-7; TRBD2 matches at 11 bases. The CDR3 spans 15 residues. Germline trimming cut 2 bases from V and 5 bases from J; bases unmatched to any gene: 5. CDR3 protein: CASSLIAGGPDEQYF. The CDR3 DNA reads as TGTGCCAGCAGTTTAATAGCGGGGGGGCCTGACGAGCAGTACTTC.

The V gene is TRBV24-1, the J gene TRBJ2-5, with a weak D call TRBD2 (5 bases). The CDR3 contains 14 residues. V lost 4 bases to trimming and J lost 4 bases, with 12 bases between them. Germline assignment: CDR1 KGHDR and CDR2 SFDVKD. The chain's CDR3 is CATSDLGGGETQYF. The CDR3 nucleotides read TGTGCCACCAGTGACCTTGGAGGTGGAGAGACCCAGTACTTC.

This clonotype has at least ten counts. The CDR3 coding sequence is TGTGCCAGCAGTTATTATAGGAAAGTGGAGACCCAGTACTTC. It yields the protein CASSYYRKVETQYF. This sequence joins TRBV12-3 or TRBV12-4 and TRBJ2-5, with no clear D. This CDR3 is built from 14 residues. The V gene lost 4 bases and the J gene lost 5 bases, with 14 bases spanning the gap.

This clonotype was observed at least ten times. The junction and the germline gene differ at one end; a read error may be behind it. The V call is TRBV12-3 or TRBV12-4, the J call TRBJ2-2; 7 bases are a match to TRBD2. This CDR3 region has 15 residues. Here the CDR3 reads CASSLAGLGSGELFF. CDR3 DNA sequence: TGTGCCAGCAGCTTAGCGGGCCTCGGGTCCGGGGAGCTGTTTTTT.

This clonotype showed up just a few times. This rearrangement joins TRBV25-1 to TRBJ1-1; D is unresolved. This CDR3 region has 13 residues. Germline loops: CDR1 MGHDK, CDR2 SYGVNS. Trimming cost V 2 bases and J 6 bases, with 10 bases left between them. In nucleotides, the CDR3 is TGTGCCAGCAGTGAAGGAAATTCTCCTGAAGCTTTCTTT. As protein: CASSEGNSPEAFF. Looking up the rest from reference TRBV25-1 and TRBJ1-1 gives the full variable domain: EADIYQTPRYLVIGTGKKITLECSQTMGHDKMYWYQQDPGMELHLIHYSYGVNSTEKGDLSSESTVSRIRTEHFPLTLESARPSHTSQYLCASSEGNSPEAFFGQGTRLTVV.

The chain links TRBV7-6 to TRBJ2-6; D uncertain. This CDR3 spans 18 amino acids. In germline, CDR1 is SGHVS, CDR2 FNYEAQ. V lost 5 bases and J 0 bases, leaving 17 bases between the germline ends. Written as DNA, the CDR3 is TGTGCCAGCAGCCGCGGTTTACATGTTAGCTCTGGGGCCAACGTCCTGACTTTC. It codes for CASSRGLHVSSGANVLTF.

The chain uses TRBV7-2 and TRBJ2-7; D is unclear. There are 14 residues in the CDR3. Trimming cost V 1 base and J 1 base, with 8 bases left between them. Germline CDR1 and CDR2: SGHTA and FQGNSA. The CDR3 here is CASSLDVQSYEQYF. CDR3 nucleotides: TGTGCCAGCAGCTTAGATGTACAGTCCTACGAGCAGTACTTC. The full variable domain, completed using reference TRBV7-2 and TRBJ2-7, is GAGVSQSPSNKVTEKGKDVELRCDPISGHTALYWYRQSLGQGLEFLIYFQGNSAPDKSGLPSDRFSAERTGGSVSTLTIQRTQQEDSAVYLCASSLDVQSYEQYFGPGTRLTVT.

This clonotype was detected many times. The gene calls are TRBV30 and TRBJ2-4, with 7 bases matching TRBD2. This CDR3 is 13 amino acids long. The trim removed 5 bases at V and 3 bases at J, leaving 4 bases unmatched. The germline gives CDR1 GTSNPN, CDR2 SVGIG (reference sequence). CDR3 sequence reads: CAWLPGGKNIQYF. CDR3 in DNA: TGTGCCTGGCTTCCGGGAGGCAAAAACATTCAGTACTTC. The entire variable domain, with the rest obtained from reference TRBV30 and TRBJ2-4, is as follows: SQTIHQWPATLVQPVGSPLSLECTVEGTSNPNLYWYRQAAGRGLQLLFYSVGIGQISSEVPQNLSASRPQDRQFILSSKKLLLSDSGFYLCAWLPGGKNIQYFGAGTRLSVL.